This entry features one T cell receptor (beta chain) sequence. This sample stems from a study of blood T cell repertoires in COVID-19. For the study at large: The samples span acute and convalescent COVID-19 from the United States, Italy and Spain. In each case, the material was cDNA or gDNA derived from T cells, B-cell-depleted T cells, or PBMCs.

The V end lost 5 bases, the J end lost 7 bases, and 11 bases lay between the germline ends. CDR3 length equals 12 residues. Germline assignment: CDR1 LGHDT and CDR2 YNNKEL (reference sequence). Source study methods: The assay estimated nucleated cells by amplifying reference gene primers. Clones were read by immunoSEQ multiplex PCR, and TCRdb kept only the in-frame ones, dropping some. The V and J calls and clone size are taken from that table; D and trimming were inferred from the DNA. The data hold approximately 45,000 clones, with 65% to 85% observed a single time. The sample was peripheral blood. This chain uses TRBV3-1 (or the pseudogene TRBV3-2) with TRBJ1-2, with D perhaps matching TRBD1 (5 bases). The clonotype originates from a woman over 75 with acute or convalescent COVID-19. The CDR3 loop reads CASSYPRGGYTF. The CDR3 DNA follows: TGTGCCAGCAGCTATCCTAGGGGTGGCTACACCTTC.